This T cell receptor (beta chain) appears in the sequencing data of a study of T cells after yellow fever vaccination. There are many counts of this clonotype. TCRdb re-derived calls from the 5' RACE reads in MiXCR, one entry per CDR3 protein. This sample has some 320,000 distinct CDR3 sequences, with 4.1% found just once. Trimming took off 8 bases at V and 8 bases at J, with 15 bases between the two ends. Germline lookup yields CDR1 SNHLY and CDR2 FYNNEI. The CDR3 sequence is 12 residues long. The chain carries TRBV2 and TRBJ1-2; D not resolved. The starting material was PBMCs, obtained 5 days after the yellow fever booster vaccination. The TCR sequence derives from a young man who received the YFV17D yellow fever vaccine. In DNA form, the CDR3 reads TGTGCCAGCGGATGGACTTTGGGGGGCTACACCTTC. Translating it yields CASGWTLGGYTF.